A single sample is the source of the 21 T cell receptor beta chains below, sequenced in a study of cytomegalovirus exposure and HLA in healthy donors. The PCR contained 60 Vbeta and 13 Jbeta primers. Data came from immunoSEQ multiplex PCR; TCRdb stores just in-frame clones and leaves some out. The data hold about 120,000 clones, with 70% to 80% observed a single time. Sequenced sample: PBMCs. Receptor source: a woman younger than 35 in good health and CMV-seronegative.

CDR3 sequence reads: CAWSARGWGGEQYF. Written as DNA, the CDR3 is TGTGCCTGGAGCGCTAGGGGGTGGGGTGGGGAGCAGTACTTC. The chain has TRBV30 and TRBJ2-7, with a possible D match to TRBD1 (6 bases). Germline assignment: CDR1 GTSNPN and CDR2 SVGIG (reference sequence). The length of the CDR3 is 14 residues. The V end was cut by 3 bases, the J end by 7 bases, with 19 bases between.

This chain joins TRBV19 and TRBJ1-2; D uncertain. This CDR3 contains 14 residues. The ends were cut back, 6 bases at V and 4 bases at J, with 15 bases in the middle. Germline CDR1 and CDR2: LNHDA and SQIVND (reference sequence). The CDR3 reads CASRLPDGLYGYTF. The CDR3, as DNA: TGTGCCAGTAGACTTCCAGACGGACTCTATGGCTACACCTTC. The full variable domain, its missing parts supplied by reference TRBV19 and TRBJ1-2, is DGGITQSPKYLFRKEGQNVTLSCEQNLNHDAMYWYRQDPGQGLRLIYYSQIVNDFQKGDIAEGYSVSREKKESFPLTVTSAQKNPTAFYLCASRLPDGLYGYTFGSGTRLTVV.

V and J are TRBV11-1 and TRBJ2-5; 9 bases are shared with TRBD1. The CDR3 runs to 15 residues. V was clipped by 2 bases and J by 4 bases; unmatched bases: 5. The germline V gene encodes CDR1 SGHAT and CDR2 FQDESV (reference sequence). The CDR3 reads CASSLRQGEIETQYF. The CDR3 nucleotides are TGTGCCAGCAGCTTACGACAGGGGGAAATAGAGACCCAGTACTTC. The entire variable domain, with the rest obtained from reference TRBV11-1 and TRBJ2-5, is as follows: EAEVAQSPRYKITEKSQAVAFWCDPISGHATLYWYRQILGQGPELLVQFQDESVVDDSQLPKDRFSAERLKGVDSTLKIQPAELGDSAMYLCASSLRQGEIETQYFGPGTRLLVL.

The chain couples TRBV7-3 to TRBJ1-1, with 7 bases matching TRBD1. Germline V lookup: CDR1 SGHTA, CDR2 FQGTGA. The CDR3 is made up of 15 amino acids. The J segment lost 5 bases and the V segment lost 2 bases, leaving 8 bases of the junction unmatched. CDR3 nucleotides: TGTGCCAGCAGCTTAGGGCAGGGGGAGAAAACTGAAGCTTTCTTT. Protein: CASSLGQGEKTEAFF.

The chain recombines TRBV6-9 with TRBJ2-7; D gene unclear. Germline CDR1 and CDR2: MNHGY and SVAAGI. There are 13 residues in the CDR3. V lost 6 bases and J 0 bases, leaving 9 bases between the germline ends. The CDR3, as DNA: TGTGCCAGCAGCCCCACAAGCTCCTACGAGCAGTACTTC. Encoded protein: CASSPTSSYEQYF.

This clone was observed once. This sequence joins TRBV5-1 and TRBJ2-1; 11 bases align to TRBD1. This CDR3 contains 16 residues. V lost 0 bases and J lost 3; bases outside the gene matches: 2. Germline assignment: CDR1 SGHRS and CDR2 YFSETQ. CDR3 sequence: CASSLAGTGGYNEQFF. In DNA, the CDR3 is TGCGCCAGCAGCTTGGCCGGGACAGGGGGCTACAATGAGCAGTTCTTC.

V and J are TRBV10-2 and TRBJ1-1; no firm D call. Germline assignment: CDR1 WSHSY and CDR2 SAAADI. The CDR3 is 11 residues long. The V end lost 9 bases, the J end lost 11 bases, and 16 bases lay between the germline ends. This CDR3 is CASRGPGEAFF. The CDR3 region has the DNA TGCGCCAGTCGTGGGCCCGGGGAGGCTTTCTTT.

This clone was observed a few times. The CDR3 is CASRSGLSPLHF. CDR3 coding DNA: TGCGCCAGCAGATCCGGACTGTCACCCCTCCACTTT. The chain recombines TRBV5-1 with TRBJ1-6; D remains unclear. This CDR3 has 12 amino acids. V shed 5 bases and J shed 10 bases, with 10 bases lying between them. Germline values: CDR1 SGHRS, CDR2 YFSETQ.

The chain uses TRBV28 and TRBJ1-6; TRBD1 matches at 10 bases. CDR1 is MDHEN and CDR2 is SYDVKM in the germline V gene. V shed 5 bases, J shed 7 bases, and the junction held 11 bases outside the gene matches. The CDR3 contains 17 residues. The CDR3 bases are TGTGCCAGCAGTACCTCCCGGACAGGGGGGTGGAATTCACCCCTCCACTTT. Protein sequence: CASSTSRTGGWNSPLHF.

V is TRBV4-1 and J is TRBJ2-5; 11 bases map to TRBD1. This CDR3 spans 16 amino acids. V gave up 4 bases and J gave up 4 bases; unmatched junction bases: 8. CDR1 MGHRA and CDR2 YSYEKL come from the germline V gene. The CDR3 sequence: CASSLDRTGGTETQYF. For the CDR3, the DNA is TGCGCCAGCAGCCTCGACCGGACAGGGGGCACAGAGACCCAGTACTTC.

V and J are TRBV9 and TRBJ1-3, with TRBD1 matching 7 bases. J lost 1 base, V lost 3 bases, and 4 bases had no gene match. The CDR3 is 15 residues long. CDR1 is SGDLS and CDR2 is YYNGEE in the germline V gene. The CDR3 region is CASSDRTGSGNTIYF. CDR3 DNA sequence: TGTGCCAGCAGCGACCGGACAGGTTCTGGAAACACCATATATTTT.

The chain joins TRBV19 to TRBJ2-3; a weak D match, TRBD1 (5 bases). V was shortened by 5 bases and J by 4 bases, with 10 bases between the two germline ends. CDR3 length: 13 residues. The germline CDR1 and CDR2 sequences are LNHDA and SQIVND (reference sequence). In DNA, the CDR3 is TGTGCCAGTAGTGTGGGGCCGTCAGATACGCAGTATTTT. It translates to CASSVGPSDTQYF.

This chain connects TRBV18 to TRBJ1-1, with TRBD1 matching 7 bases. The CDR3 is 15 amino acids. J gave up 2 bases and V 5 bases, and 8 bases lay outside the gene matches. CDR1 is KGHSH and CDR2 is LQKENI in the germline V gene. The CDR3 region has the DNA TGTGCCAGCTCATACCCCGCAGGGGGTAACACTGAAGCTTTCTTT. Encoded protein: CASSYPAGGNTEAFF.

The rearrangement joins TRBV9 to TRBJ2-3, with TRBD2 matching 12 bases. CDR1 is SGDLS, CDR2 YYNGEE, per germline. This CDR3 spans 17 amino acids. V shed 0 bases and J 5 bases; nucleotides not matched to a gene: 7. CDR3 sequence: CASSVDPSGGALDTQYF. The CDR3, as DNA: TGTGCCAGCAGCGTAGACCCTAGCGGGGGGGCTTTAGATACGCAGTATTTT.

J is TRBJ1-6 and V is TRBV2; 8 bases match TRBD1. The CDR3 has 17 residues. Per the germline V gene, CDR1 is SNHLY and CDR2 is FYNNEI. V lost 0 bases to trimming and J lost 6 bases; unmatched junction nucleotides: 7. The CDR3 region has the DNA TGTGCCAGCAGTGAAGCTAGGACAGGGAGGGGTAATTCACCCCTCCACTTT. It encodes CASSEARTGRGNSPLHF.

V gene TRBV10-3 combines with J gene TRBJ2-7; D perhaps matches TRBD2 (6 bases). Germline loops: CDR1 ENHRY, CDR2 SYGVKD. V was pared by 10 bases and J by 2 bases, with 12 bases between. There are 12 residues in the CDR3. The DNA for the CDR3 is TGTGCCAGCCGGGGGATTGCCTACGAGCAGTACTTC. Protein sequence: CASRGIAYEQYF.

The gene calls are TRBV15 and TRBJ1-6; 8 bases map to TRBD1. V lost 2 bases, J lost 8 bases, and 5 bases stayed unmatched. The CDR3 is 15 amino acids. Germline V CDR1 and CDR2: LNHNV, YYDKDF (reference sequence). CDR3 sequence reads: CATSRHDRGDSPLHF. CDR3 sequence (DNA): TGTGCCACCAGCAGACACGACAGGGGTGATTCACCCCTCCACTTT. Full variable domain (outside the CDR3, taken from reference TRBV15 and TRBJ1-6): DAMVIQNPRYQVTQFGKPVTLSCSQTLNHNVMYWYQQKSSQAPKLLFHYYDKDFNNEADTPDNFQSRRPNTSFCFLDIRSPGLGDTAMYLCATSRHDRGDSPLHFGNGTRLTVT.

This rearrangement joins TRBV6-1 to TRBJ2-7; maybe TRBD2 (5 bases). The CDR3 extends over 15 amino acids. The germline V and J ends were trimmed by 7 bases and 0 bases, with 16 bases remaining between them. Germline CDR1 and CDR2: MNHNS and SASEGT. The CDR3 loop reads CASNKERESSYEQYF. CDR3 sequence (DNA): TGTGCCAGCAACAAGGAGAGGGAAAGCTCCTACGAGCAGTACTTC.

The J gene is TRBJ1-4, the V gene TRBV28; D is possibly TRBD1 (6 bases). Trimming removed 4 bases at V and 8 bases at J, with 14 bases between. CDR1 and CDR2 from the germline V gene are MDHEN and SYDVKM. This CDR3 comprises 14 residues. The CDR3 nucleotides are TGTGCCAGCAGTTCTCAGGGGATAGGGGAAAAACTGTTTTTT. It specifies CASSSQGIGEKLFF.

For the CDR3, the DNA is TGCGCCAGCAAACATCCGGGACAGGTTGCAGATACGCAGTATTTT. Protein: CASKHPGQVADTQYF. The genes are TRBV4-1 and TRBJ2-3, with 8 bases identical to TRBD1. The V segment lost 7 bases and the J segment 4 bases; nucleotides outside the gene matches: 10. The CDR3 runs 15 residues. Per the germline V gene, CDR1 is MGHRA and CDR2 is YSYEKL.

The V call is TRBV6-4, the J call TRBJ1-5; D call uncertain. The CDR3 length is 13 residues. The ends were cut back, 6 bases at V and 4 bases at J, with 10 bases in the middle. CDR1 MRHNA and CDR2 SNTAGT come from the germline V gene. CDR3: CASSREGNQPQHF. DNA of the CDR3: TGTGCCAGCAGCCGGGAGGGAAATCAGCCCCAGCATTTT.